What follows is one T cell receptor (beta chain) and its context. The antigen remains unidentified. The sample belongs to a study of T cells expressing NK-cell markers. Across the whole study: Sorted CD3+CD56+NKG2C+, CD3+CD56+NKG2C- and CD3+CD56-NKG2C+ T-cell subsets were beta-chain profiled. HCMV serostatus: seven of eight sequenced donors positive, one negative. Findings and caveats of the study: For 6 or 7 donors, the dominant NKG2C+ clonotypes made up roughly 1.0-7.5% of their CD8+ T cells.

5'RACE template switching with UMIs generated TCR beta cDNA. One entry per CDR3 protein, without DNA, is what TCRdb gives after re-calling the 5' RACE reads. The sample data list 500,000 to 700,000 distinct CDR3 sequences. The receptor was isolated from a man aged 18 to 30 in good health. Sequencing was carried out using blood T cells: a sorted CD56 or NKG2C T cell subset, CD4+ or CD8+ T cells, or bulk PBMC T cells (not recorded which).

This CDR3 is CASSTIPGSNQPQHF. The rearrangement uses TRBV5-1 and TRBJ1-5; the TRBD1 assignment by TCRdb is unverifiable without DNA. The CDR3 runs 15 residues. Germline values: CDR1 SGHRS, CDR2 YFSETQ.